These 10 T cell receptor beta chains share one sample of origin, sequenced in a study of a mutant IDH1 vaccine in newly diagnosed glioma. Time point defined: week 5, during vaccination. In every dose of vaccine, 300 ug of mutant IDH1 20-mer peptide was given alongside topical imiquimod. TCRdb's copy holds only in-frame clones and misses some; the assay was immunoSEQ multiplex PCR. The sample holds 30,000 to 40,000 clones, around 81% seen once. The antigens of these receptors remain unknown. This material consisted of PBMCs, taken from a glioma patient whose treatment included an IDH1 peptide vaccine. The receptors originated from a man aged 45-65 years with glioma.

The V call is TRBV15, the J call TRBJ2-3, with D perhaps matching TRBD2 (7 bases). The CDR3 is 15 amino acids. The V and J ends lost 0 bases and 4 bases respectively, with 11 bases between them. Germline CDR1 and CDR2: LNHNV and YYDKDF (reference sequence). The CDR3 region has the DNA TGTGCCACCAGCAGAGAAGGGGGGGTCGCAGATACGCAGTATTTT. This sequence encodes CATSREGGVADTQYF.

The gene calls are TRBV18 and TRBJ2-2, with no clear D. The CDR3 spans 16 residues. Trimming took 2 bases from V and 0 from J, leaving 10 bases between them. Germline V gene lookup returns CDR1 KGHSH and CDR2 LQKENI. This CDR3 is CASSPTAATNTGELFF. In DNA form, the CDR3 reads TGTGCCAGCTCACCAACTGCGGCTACGAACACCGGGGAGCTGTTTTTT.

The rearrangement uses TRBV19 and TRBJ1-5, with D tentatively TRBD1 (5 bases). Trimming cost V 3 bases and J 2 bases, with 8 bases left between them. This CDR3 region has 14 residues. Germline values: CDR1 LNHDA, CDR2 SQIVND (reference sequence). The chain's CDR3 is CASSILGGNQPQHF. The CDR3 region has the DNA TGTGCCAGTAGTATCTTAGGGGGCAATCAGCCCCAGCATTTT. Full variable domain (missing parts from reference TRBV19 and TRBJ1-5): DGGITQSPKYLFRKEGQNVTLSCEQNLNHDAMYWYRQDPGQGLRLIYYSQIVNDFQKGDIAEGYSVSREKKESFPLTVTSAQKNPTAFYLCASSILGGNQPQHFGDGTRLSIL.

The chain carries TRBV5-1 and TRBJ2-1, with 9 bases aligning to TRBD2. Unmatched junction bases numbered 4, after V lost 1 base and J lost 2 bases. This CDR3 has 16 residues. Germline CDR1 SGHRS, CDR2 YFSETQ. CDR3 region: CASSLSSGKTYNEQFF. The CDR3 DNA reads TGCGCCAGCAGCTTGTCTAGCGGGAAGACCTACAATGAGCAGTTCTTC.

This chain connects TRBV5-1 to TRBJ1-3; D remains unclear. This CDR3 has 13 amino acids. Germline V gene data show CDR1 as SGHRS and CDR2 as YFSETQ. V lost 5 bases and J lost 0, with 6 bases in between. CDR3: CASRDFSGNTIYF. For the CDR3, the DNA is TGCGCCAGCAGGGACTTCTCTGGAAACACCATATATTTT.

This rearrangement joins TRBV29-1 to TRBJ2-7; a weak D match, TRBD1 (6 bases). Germline V gene sequence: CDR1 SQVTM, CDR2 ANQGSEA. The length of the CDR3 is 13 residues. The V gene lost 3 bases and the J gene lost 4 bases, with 13 bases spanning the gap. The CDR3 DNA follows: TGCAGCGTTGAGACAGGCGGTAGATACGAGCAGTACTTC. Encoded protein: CSVETGGRYEQYF.

The chain has TRBV7-2 and TRBJ1-4, with 7 bases that match TRBD1. Germline V gives CDR1 SGHTA, CDR2 FQGNSA. The CDR3 has 15 amino acids. With V trimmed by 5 bases and J by 4 bases, 7 bases remained unmatched. CDR3 coding DNA: TGTGCCAGCAGCACAAGGGGGACAGTTAATGAAAAACTGTTTTTT. Amino acids: CASSTRGTVNEKLFF. The whole variable domain, remainder taken from reference TRBV7-2 and TRBJ1-4, is GAGVSQSPSNKVTEKGKDVELRCDPISGHTALYWYRQSLGQGLEFLIYFQGNSAPDKSGLPSDRFSAERTGGSVSTLTIQRTQQEDSAVYLCASSTRGTVNEKLFFGSGTQLSVL.

The chain couples TRBV11-2 to TRBJ2-3, with D perhaps TRBD2 (5 bases). This CDR3 spans 11 amino acids. Germline lookup yields CDR1 SGHAT and CDR2 FQNNGV. The V and J ends lost 5 bases and 5 bases respectively, with 5 bases between them. CDR3 protein: CASSSGDTQYF. The CDR3 DNA reads as TGTGCCAGCAGCAGCGGAGATACGCAGTATTTT.

V usage is TRBV27 and J usage is TRBJ2-7, with TRBD2 identical over 9 bases. V lost 2 bases and J lost 5; bases outside the gene matches: 19. The CDR3 has 19 amino acids. The germline V gene encodes CDR1 MNHEY and CDR2 SMNVEV (reference sequence). The CDR3 loop is CASSLPALNSQREDHEQYF. CDR3 DNA: TGTGCCAGCAGTTTACCCGCTTTAAATTCCCAGCGGGAGGACCACGAGCAGTACTTC.

This clone was recorded only once. The CDR3 is CASSLVGGRYNSPLHF. CDR3 in DNA: TGCGCCAGCAGCTTGGTCGGAGGACGCTATAATTCACCCCTCCACTTT. The rearrangement uses TRBV5-1 and TRBJ1-6; D gene unclear. This CDR3 contains 16 residues. Germline values: CDR1 SGHRS, CDR2 YFSETQ. Trimming removed 0 bases at V and 3 bases at J, with 10 bases between.